This TCR beta chain was sequenced during a study of cytomegalovirus exposure and HLA in healthy donors. Notes on this clone: The target antigen is unknown.

Study-level findings and limits: Owing to their indistinguishability, certain V segments, notably TRBV6-2 and TRBV6-3, were excluded.

V was pared by 3 bases and J by 4 bases, with 4 bases of the junction left unmatched. The CDR3 runs 15 residues. Germline values: CDR1 MDHEN, CDR2 SYDVKM. The PCR employed 60 Vbeta primers together with 13 Jbeta primers. Generated by immunoSEQ multiplex PCR, the TCRdb table keeps only in-frame clones and is missing some. The repertoire holds some 130,000 clones, with about 80% as singletons. The genes are TRBV28 and TRBJ1-3; 9 bases fit TRBD1. This sequence was found in a male donor in good health and CMV-seronegative. The sequenced material came from PBMCs. The CDR3 region is CASSFATGGGNTIYF. The CDR3, as DNA: TGTGCCAGCAGTTTTGCCACAGGGGGCGGAAACACCATATATTTT.